Listed here is a single T cell receptor beta chain. Its antigen is currently unknown. The source of the sample is a study of cytomegalovirus exposure and HLA in healthy donors. PCR used 60 Vbeta primers and 13 Jbeta primers. Using immunoSEQ multiplex PCR, the repertoire was profiled, and TCRdb retains in-frame clones only, with some absent. The sample has approximately 84,000 clones, more than 70% seen once; the top ten hold under 2.5%. Donors sampled were nominally healthy, though unrecorded immune exposures were likely. The study's findings and limits: A later analysis reportedly found fewer N-insertions in an Asian-associated ancestry cluster than the approximately 670-donor mean.

Per germline, CDR1 SGHNT and CDR2 YYREEE (reference sequence). This CDR3 has 16 residues. V was pared by 3 bases and J by 2 bases, with 8 bases of the junction left unmatched. The receptor's source is a man aged 35 to 55 in good health and CMV-seronegative. The material sequenced was PBMCs. This chain uses TRBV5-4 with TRBJ2-5; 9 positions agree with TRBD2. The CDR3 reads CASSWGLADPQETQYF. As DNA, the CDR3 is TGTGCCAGCAGCTGGGGACTAGCAGACCCTCAAGAGACCCAGTACTTC.